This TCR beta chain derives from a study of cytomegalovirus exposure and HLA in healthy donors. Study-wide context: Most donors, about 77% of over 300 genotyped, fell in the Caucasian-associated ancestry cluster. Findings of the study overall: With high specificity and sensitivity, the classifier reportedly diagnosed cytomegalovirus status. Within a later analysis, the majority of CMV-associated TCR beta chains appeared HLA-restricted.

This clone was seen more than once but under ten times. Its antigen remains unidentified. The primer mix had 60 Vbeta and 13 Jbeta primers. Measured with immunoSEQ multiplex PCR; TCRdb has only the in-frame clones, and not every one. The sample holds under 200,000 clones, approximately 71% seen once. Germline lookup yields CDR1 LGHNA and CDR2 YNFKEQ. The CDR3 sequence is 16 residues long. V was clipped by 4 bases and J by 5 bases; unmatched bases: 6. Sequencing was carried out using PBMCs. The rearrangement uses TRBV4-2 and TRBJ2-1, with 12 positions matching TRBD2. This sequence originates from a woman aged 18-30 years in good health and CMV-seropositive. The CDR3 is CASSLALAGGNNEQFF. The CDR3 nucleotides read TGTGCCAGCAGCCTGGCACTAGCGGGAGGAAACAATGAGCAGTTCTTC.